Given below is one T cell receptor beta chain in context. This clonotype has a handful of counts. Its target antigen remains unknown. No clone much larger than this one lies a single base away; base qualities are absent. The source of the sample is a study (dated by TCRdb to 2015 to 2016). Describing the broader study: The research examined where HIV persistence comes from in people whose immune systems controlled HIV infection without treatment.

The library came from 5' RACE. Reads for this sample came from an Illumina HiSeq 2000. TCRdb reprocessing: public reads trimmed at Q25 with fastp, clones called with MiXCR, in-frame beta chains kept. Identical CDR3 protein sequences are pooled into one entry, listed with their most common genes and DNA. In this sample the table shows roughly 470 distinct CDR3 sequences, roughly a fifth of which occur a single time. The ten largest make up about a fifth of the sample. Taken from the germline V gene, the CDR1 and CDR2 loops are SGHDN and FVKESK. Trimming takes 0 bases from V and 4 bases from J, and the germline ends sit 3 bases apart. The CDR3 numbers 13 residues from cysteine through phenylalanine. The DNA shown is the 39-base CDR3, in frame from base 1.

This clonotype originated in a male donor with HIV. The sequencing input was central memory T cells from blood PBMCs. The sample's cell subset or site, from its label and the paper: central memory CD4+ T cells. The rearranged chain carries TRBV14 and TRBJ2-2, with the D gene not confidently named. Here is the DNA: TGTGCCAGCAGCCAAGATCCCACCGGGGAGCTGTTTTTT. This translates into CASSQDPTGELFF.